The clone carrying this T cell receptor beta chain has a handful of counts. Its antigen is currently unknown. The CDR3 is 17 amino acids. With V trimmed by 4 bases and J by 8 bases, 9 bases remained unmatched. From germline, CDR1 is SGHRS and CDR2 YFSETQ. Full-length variable regions came from constant-region reverse primers plus semi-nested Nested Universal Primer A PCR. TCRdb re-called the 5' RACE reads through MiXCR, storing one row per CDR3 protein. The data hold under 45,000 distinct CDR3 sequences, with around 28% observed a single time. Overall study findings and caveats: Tumor memory CD4+ T cell TCR gene usage clustered with blood and lymph node memory CD4+ cells and lymph node naive CD4+ cells. Tumor Tregs overlapped most with tumor, then blood, naive CD4+ cells.

The sequence derives from a female donor with breast cancer. The chain links TRBV5-1 to TRBJ2-1; 16 nucleotides agree with TRBD2. Sequenced input: tumor-infiltrating memory CD4+ T cells sorted from the breast tumor. Subset of the sample: memory CD4+ T cells, CD4+CD45RO+CD25-. CDR3 protein: CASSPGLAGGSGDEQFF. In DNA, the CDR3 is TGCGCCAGCAGCCCGGGACTAGCGGGAGGGTCCGGCGATGAGCAGTTCTTC.